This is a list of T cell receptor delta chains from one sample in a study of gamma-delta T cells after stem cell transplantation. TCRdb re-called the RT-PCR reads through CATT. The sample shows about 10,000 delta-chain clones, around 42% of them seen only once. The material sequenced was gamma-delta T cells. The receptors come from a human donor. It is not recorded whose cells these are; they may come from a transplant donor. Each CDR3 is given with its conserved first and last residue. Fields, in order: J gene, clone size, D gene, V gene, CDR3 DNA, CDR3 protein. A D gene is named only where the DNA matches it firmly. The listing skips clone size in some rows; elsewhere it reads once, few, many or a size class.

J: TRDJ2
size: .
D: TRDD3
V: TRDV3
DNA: TGTGCCTTTACCCTACCCGATGTTCAAAACACTTACTGGGGGAGACGCTCTCTAGGAGCACAACTCTTCTTT
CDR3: CAFTLPDVQNTYWGRRSLGAQLFF

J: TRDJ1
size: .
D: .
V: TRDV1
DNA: TGTGCTCTTGGGGAACTAAGAGGGGCCGGGTGGTCTGAACTCATCTTT
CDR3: CALGELRGAGWSELIF

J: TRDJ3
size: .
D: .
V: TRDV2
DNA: TGTGCCTGTGACACCGCTTCCGTTAGCTCCTGGGACACCCGACAGATGTTTTTC
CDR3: CACDTASVSSWDTRQMFF

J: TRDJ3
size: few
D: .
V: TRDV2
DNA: TGTGCCTGTGACACCCGGGAGGGGATCCGGTCCTGGGACACCCGACAGATGTTTTTC
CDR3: CACDTREGIRSWDTRQMFF

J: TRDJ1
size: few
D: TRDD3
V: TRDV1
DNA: TGTGCTCTTGGGGAACTATACTCCGTTCTGGGGGACCCTCACACCGATAAACTCATCTTT
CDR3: CALGELYSVLGDPHTDKLIF

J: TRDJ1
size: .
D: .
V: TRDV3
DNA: TGTGCCTGCATCCCGACTTCCAAGGGTACTGGGAGTCGATCATGCTACACCGATAAACTCATCTTT
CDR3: CACIPTSKGTGSRSCYTDKLIF

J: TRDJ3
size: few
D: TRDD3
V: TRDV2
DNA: TGTGCCTGTGACTCCCTACTTTGGGGGATAGAGGGCTCCTGGGACACCCGACAGATGTTTTTC
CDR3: CACDSLLWGIEGSWDTRQMFF

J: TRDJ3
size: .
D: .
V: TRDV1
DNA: TGTGCTCTTGGGGAACTACAACCTCCGACGCACTGGTGGTTCAGCTCCTGGGACACCCGACAGATGTTTTTC
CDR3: CALGELQPPTHWWFSSWDTRQMFF

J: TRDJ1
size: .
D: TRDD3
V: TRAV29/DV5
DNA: TGTGCAGCAAGCCTCTACTGGGGGATAAGAGATAAACTCATCTTT
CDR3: CAASLYWGIRDKLIF

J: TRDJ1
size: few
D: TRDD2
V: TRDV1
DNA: TGTGCTCTTGGGGAACACCCGTTCCTACTCCCGGATGCCACCGATAAACTCATCTTT
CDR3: CALGEHPFLLPDATDKLIF

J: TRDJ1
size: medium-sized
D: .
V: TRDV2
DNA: TGTGCCTGTGACGGTAGGGTGATTAAACTCATCTTT
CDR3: CACDGRVIKLIF

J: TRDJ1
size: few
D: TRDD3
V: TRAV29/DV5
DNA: TGTGCAGCAAGCGCGGGGAAGTCTTCGGGACTGGGGGATGCTGATCGGGCGGAGTACACCGATAAACTCATCTTT
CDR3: CAASAGKSSGLGDADRAEYTDKLIF

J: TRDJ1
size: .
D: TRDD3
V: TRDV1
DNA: TGTGCTCTTGGGGTTGCCTTGCTACAGAAACAGGGGATACGTACTTCCGATAAACTCATCTTT
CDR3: CALGVALLQKQGIRTSDKLIF

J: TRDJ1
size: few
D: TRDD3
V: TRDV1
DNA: TGTGCTCTTGGGGAAAGGTGCGAGTACTGGGGGATACTCTCCGATAAACTCATCTTT
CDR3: CALGERCEYWGILSDKLIF

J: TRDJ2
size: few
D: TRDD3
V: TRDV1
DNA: TGTGCTCTTGGGGAACTACCTCCGTACTGGGGGATACACATGACAGCACAACTCTTCTTT
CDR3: CALGELPPYWGIHMTAQLFF

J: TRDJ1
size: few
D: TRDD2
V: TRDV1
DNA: TGTGCTCTTGGGGAATGGATTGGGGTTGGCCTTCCTACCCACCGGGGGGGCTACACCGATAAACTCATCTTT
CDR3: CALGEWIGVGLPTHRGGYTDKLIF

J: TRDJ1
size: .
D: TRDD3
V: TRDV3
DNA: TGTGCCTTTATGGGACCCTTTTCAACTGGGGGCGACACCGATAAACTCATCTTT
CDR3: CAFMGPFSTGGDTDKLIF

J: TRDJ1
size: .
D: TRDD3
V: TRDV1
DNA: TGTGCTCCTGGGGAACTAGCTTTTCCTTACTGGGGGATAACCGATAAACTCATCTTT
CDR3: CAPGELAFPYWGITDKLIF

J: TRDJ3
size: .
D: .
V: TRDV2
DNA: TGTGCCTGTGACATACTGGTGGATCCGGTCAAGTACACCCTACAGATGTTTTTC
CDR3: CACDILVDPVKYTLQMFF

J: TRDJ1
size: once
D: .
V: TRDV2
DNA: TGTGCCTGTGACTCATCCTTTCCCAGTTCGGGGAGATGGGGAGACACCGATAAACTCATCTTT
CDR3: CACDSSFPSSGRWGDTDKLIF

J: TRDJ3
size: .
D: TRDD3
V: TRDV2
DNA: TGTGCCTGTGACGCTTTAACTACTGGGGGATACGAGTTTGGGGACACCCGACAGATGTTTTTC
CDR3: CACDALTTGGYEFGDTRQMFF

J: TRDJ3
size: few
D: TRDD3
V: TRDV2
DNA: TGTGCCTGTGACTGGGGATACTCCTGGGACACCCGACAGATGTTTTTC
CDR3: CACDWGYSWDTRQMFF

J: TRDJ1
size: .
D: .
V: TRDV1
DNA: TGTGCTCTTGGGGACATGGGCCATAATCCCGACACCGATAAACTCATCTTT
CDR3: CALGDMGHNPDTDKLIF

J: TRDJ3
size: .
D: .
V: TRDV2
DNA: TGTGCCTGTGACCCCTCACTTCGACTATCCTGGGACACCCGACAGATGTTTTTC
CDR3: CACDPSLRLSWDTRQMFF

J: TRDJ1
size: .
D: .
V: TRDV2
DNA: TGTGCCTGCGACGTACTTGGGGGCAACACCGATAAACTCATCTTT
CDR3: CACDVLGGNTDKLIF

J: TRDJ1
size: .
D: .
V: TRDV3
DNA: TGTGCCTTTATAGGGCCTTCCCGCTCTTACCCGCGTCCCGATAAACTCATCTTT
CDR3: CAFIGPSRSYPRPDKLIF

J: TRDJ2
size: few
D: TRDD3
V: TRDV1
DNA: TGTGCTCTTGGGGAACTATACCGATCCCTGATCTGGGGGATACCAATCCCTTTGACAGCACAACTCTTCTTT
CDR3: CALGELYRSLIWGIPIPLTAQLFF

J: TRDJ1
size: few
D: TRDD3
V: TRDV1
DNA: TGTGCTCTTGGGGAACCGCTCTTTCCGCCTTCGGTCCGCCTCCACGGGCGTAGGAGGGATACTGGCGCCGATAAACTCATCTTT
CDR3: CALGEPLFPPSVRLHGRRRDTGADKLIF

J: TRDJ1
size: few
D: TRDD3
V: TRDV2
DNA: TGTGCCTGTGACCCTATACTGGGGGATACTATTACAACCAGCAGACTCATCTTT
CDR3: CACDPILGDTITTSRLIF

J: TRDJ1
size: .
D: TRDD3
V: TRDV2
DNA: TGTGCCTGTGACCTCGGTAAACGGGGGGATACCCCTTACACCGATAAACTCATCTTT
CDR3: CACDLGKRGDTPYTDKLIF

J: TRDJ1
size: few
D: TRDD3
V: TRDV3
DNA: TGTGCCTTCTTGCAACTAGCTGGGGGATCCTCCTGGGGATCCGATAAACTCATCTTT
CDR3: CAFLQLAGGSSWGSDKLIF

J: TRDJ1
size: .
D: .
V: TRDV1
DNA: TGTGCTCTTGGGGCATATTTTTGGGGGGACGCCTCATTTAAACTATACACCGATAAACTCATCTTT
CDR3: CALGAYFWGDASFKLYTDKLIF

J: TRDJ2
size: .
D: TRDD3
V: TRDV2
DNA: TGTGCCTGTGCTGGGGGAGCTCTGACAGCACAACTCTTCTTT
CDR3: CACAGGALTAQLFF

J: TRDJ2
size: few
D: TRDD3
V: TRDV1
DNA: TGTGCTCTTGGTACAAACTGGGGGATACGGCCCTACGCAGCACAACTCTTCTTT
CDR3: CALGTNWGIRPYAAQLFF

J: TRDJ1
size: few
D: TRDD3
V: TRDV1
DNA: TGTGCTCTTGGGCCGCTACGGTCAAAGGGGATACTTGGGATGACCGATAAACTCATCTTT
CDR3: CALGPLRSKGILGMTDKLIF

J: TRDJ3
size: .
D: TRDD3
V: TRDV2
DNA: TGTGCCTGTGACACTGGGGGATACGAGACCCGCTCCTGTGACACCCGCCAGATGTTTTTC
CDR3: CACDTGGYETRSCDTRQMFF

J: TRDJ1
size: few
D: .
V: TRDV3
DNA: TGTGCCTGTAGACGAGGGGACCCACTCACCGATAAACTCATCTTT
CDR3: CACRRGDPLTDKLIF

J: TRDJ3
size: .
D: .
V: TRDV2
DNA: TGTGCCTGTGACACCCACCTGGGGCCCTCCTGGTACACCCTACAGATGTTTTTC
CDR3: CACDTHLGPSWYTLQMFF

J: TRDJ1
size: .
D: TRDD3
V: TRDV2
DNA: TGTGCCTGTGATCCTCGGCCTCCCGCCCCGTACTGGGGGATAGGGACCGATAAACTCATCTTT
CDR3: CACDPRPPAPYWGIGTDKLIF

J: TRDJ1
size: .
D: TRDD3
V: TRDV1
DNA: TGTGCTCTTGGGGAACTGCTCCCCTCGTACTGGGGGATTAACACCGATAAACTCATCTTT
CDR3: CALGELLPSYWGINTDKLIF

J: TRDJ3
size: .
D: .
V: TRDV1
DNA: TGTGCTCTTGGGGATTTTCCCGGTAGGGGACCCTGGGACACCCGACAGATGTTTTTC
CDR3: CALGDFPGRGPWDTRQMFF

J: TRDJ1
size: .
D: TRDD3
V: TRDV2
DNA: TGTGCCTGTGACTGGACTACCTGCACCCGTACTGGGGACGATAAACTCATCTTT
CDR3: CACDWTTCTRTGDDKLIF

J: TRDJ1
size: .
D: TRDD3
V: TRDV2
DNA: TGTGCCTGTGACACCGGAGACGAGCGACAGGGGGATCCGGAAACCGATAAACTCATCTTT
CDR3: CACDTGDERQGDPETDKLIF

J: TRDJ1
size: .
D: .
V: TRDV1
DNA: TGTGCTCTTGGGGAACTATTCCCCTACAGGGCCTCCCGGGGTAAACTCATCTTT
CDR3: CALGELFPYRASRGKLIF

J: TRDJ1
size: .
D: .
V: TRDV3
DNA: TGTGCCTCGAAGGAACGCAAGGCCGGTAAACTCATCTTT
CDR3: CASKERKAGKLIF